The rows below give T cell receptor beta chains drawn from one sample of a study of naive CD8 T cells in extremely preterm neonates. Clones were sequenced by immunoSEQ multiplex PCR, and TCRdb holds only the in-frame ones, with some missing. The sample carries several thousand clones, almost 98% recorded once. The sequenced material came from naive CD8+ T cells from blood. Receptors were obtained from a human donor in good health. CDR3s include the opening cysteine and the closing phenylalanine or tryptophan. The order of the fields is clone size, V gene, J gene, D gene, CDR3 protein, CDR3 DNA. A D gene is named only where the DNA matches it firmly. Only part of the rows carry a size: once, few, many, or a class if the clone is expanded.

clone_size: -
v_call: TRBV7-8
j_call: TRBJ1-1
d_call: -
cdr3_aa: CASSSQGWTEAFF
cdr3_nt: TGTGCCAGCAGCTCCCAGGGGTGGACTGAAGCTTTCTTT

clone_size: -
v_call: TRBV4-1
j_call: TRBJ1-2
d_call: -
cdr3_aa: CASSGGNQNRKTYGYTF
cdr3_nt: TGCGCCAGCAGCGGGGGCAACCAGAACCGAAAGACCTATGGCTACACCTTC

clone_size: -
v_call: TRBV5-6
j_call: TRBJ2-5
d_call: -
cdr3_aa: CASSSPEGETQYF
cdr3_nt: TGTGCCAGCAGCTCTCCGGAGGGAGAGACCCAGTACTTC

clone_size: -
v_call: TRBV27
j_call: TRBJ1-2
d_call: -
cdr3_aa: CASSLTGTNYGYTF
cdr3_nt: TGTGCCAGCAGTTTAACAGGCACTAACTATGGCTACACCTTC

clone_size: -
v_call: TRBV19
j_call: TRBJ2-5
d_call: -
cdr3_aa: CASRGGAGNQETQYF
cdr3_nt: TGTGCCAGTAGGGGAGGAGCAGGGAACCAAGAGACCCAGTACTTC

clone_size: once
v_call: TRBV5-6
j_call: TRBJ1-1
d_call: -
cdr3_aa: CASSLEAGANTEAFF
cdr3_nt: TGTGCCAGCAGCTTGGAGGCAGGGGCCAACACTGAAGCTTTCTTT

clone_size: -
v_call: TRBV9
j_call: TRBJ2-1
d_call: TRBD2
cdr3_aa: CASSRLAGGRDEQFF
cdr3_nt: TGTGCCAGCAGTCGACTAGCGGGAGGTCGGGATGAGCAGTTCTTC

clone_size: -
v_call: TRBV28
j_call: TRBJ2-7
d_call: -
cdr3_aa: CASSLWFGTYEQYF
cdr3_nt: TGTGCCAGCAGTTTATGGTTCGGGACCTACGAGCAGTACTTC

clone_size: once
v_call: TRBV19
j_call: TRBJ1-5
d_call: -
cdr3_aa: CATALTDAVAQPQHF
cdr3_nt: TGTGCCACCGCCCTGACAGACGCGGTGGCTCAGCCCCAGCATTTT

clone_size: -
v_call: TRBV4-2
j_call: TRBJ2-1
d_call: TRBD2
cdr3_aa: CASSPRRAGVNEQFF
cdr3_nt: TGTGCCAGCAGCCCCCGACGAGCGGGAGTCAATGAGCAGTTCTTC

clone_size: -
v_call: TRBV4-1
j_call: TRBJ2-1
d_call: -
cdr3_aa: CASSPGESSYNEQFF
cdr3_nt: TGCGCCAGCAGCCCCGGGGAGAGCTCCTACAATGAGCAGTTCTTC

clone_size: -
v_call: TRBV28
j_call: TRBJ2-5
d_call: -
cdr3_aa: CASSRPREWGPTQYF
cdr3_nt: TGTGCCAGCAGCCGACCTCGGGAGTGGGGTCCGACCCAGTACTTC

clone_size: -
v_call: TRBV4-1
j_call: TRBJ2-2
d_call: TRBD2
cdr3_aa: CASSQRHSGPEHRGAVF
cdr3_nt: TGCGCCAGCAGCCAAAGACATAGCGGGCCTGAACACCGGGGAGCTGTTTTT

clone_size: -
v_call: TRBV4-1
j_call: TRBJ1-4
d_call: -
cdr3_aa: CASRPVGVEKLFF
cdr3_nt: TGCGCCAGCCGCCCCGTCGGGGTTGAAAAACTGTTTTTT

clone_size: -
v_call: TRBV12-5
j_call: TRBJ2-1
d_call: -
cdr3_aa: CASAPRRGDTYNEQFF
cdr3_nt: TGTGCTAGTGCCCCTCGACGGGGTGATACCTACAATGAGCAGTTCTTC

clone_size: -
v_call: TRBV7-9
j_call: TRBJ1-1
d_call: -
cdr3_aa: CASSFGDSENTEAFF
cdr3_nt: TGTGCCAGCAGCTTCGGGGACTCAGAGAACACTGAAGCTTTCTTT

clone_size: -
v_call: TRBV7-9
j_call: TRBJ2-6
d_call: -
cdr3_aa: CASIAGPSGANVLTF
cdr3_nt: TGTGCCAGCATCGCGGGCCCCTCTGGGGCCAACGTCCTGACTTTC

clone_size: -
v_call: TRBV28
j_call: TRBJ2-2
d_call: -
cdr3_aa: CASRTTGELFF
cdr3_nt: TGTGCCAGCAGAACAACCGGGGAGCTGTTTTTT

clone_size: once
v_call: TRBV19
j_call: TRBJ1-1
d_call: -
cdr3_aa: CASSNPGVTEAFF
cdr3_nt: TGTGCCAGTAGTAATCCAGGGGTCACTGAAGCTTTCTTT

clone_size: once
v_call: TRBV7-9
j_call: TRBJ1-1
d_call: TRBD1
cdr3_aa: CASSPRTGKMNTEAFF
cdr3_nt: TGTGCCAGCAGCCCTCGGACAGGGAAGATGAACACTGAAGCTTTCTTT

clone_size: -
v_call: TRBV9
j_call: TRBJ1-1
d_call: -
cdr3_aa: CASSVGPGYTEAFF
cdr3_nt: TGTGCCAGCAGCGTAGGTCCAGGGTACACTGAAGCTTTCTTT

clone_size: -
v_call: TRBV2
j_call: TRBJ2-7
d_call: -
cdr3_aa: CASNVDPTTGDEIYEQYF
cdr3_nt: TGTGCCAGCAATGTTGACCCAACCACGGGAGACGAGATCTACGAGCAGTACTTC

clone_size: -
v_call: TRBV2
j_call: TRBJ2-7
d_call: -
cdr3_aa: CASVRESDPAYEQYF
cdr3_nt: TGTGCCAGCGTTCGGGAGTCGGATCCGGCCTACGAGCAGTACTTC

clone_size: -
v_call: TRBV19
j_call: TRBJ2-3
d_call: TRBD2
cdr3_aa: CASKRYREDTDTQYF
cdr3_nt: TGTGCCAGTAAGAGGTACCGGGAGGACACAGATACGCAGTATTTT

clone_size: -
v_call: TRBV29-1
j_call: TRBJ1-2
d_call: TRBD1
cdr3_aa: CSVQTRDRGRYGYTF
cdr3_nt: TGCAGCGTACAAACCCGGGACAGGGGTCGCTATGGCTACACCTTC

clone_size: -
v_call: TRBV9
j_call: TRBJ1-1
d_call: -
cdr3_aa: CASSVGGGGTEAFF
cdr3_nt: TGTGCCAGCAGCGTAGGTGGGGGGGGCACTGAAGCTTTCTTT

clone_size: once
v_call: TRBV28
j_call: TRBJ2-7
d_call: -
cdr3_aa: CASSSRTEGSEQYF
cdr3_nt: TGTGCCAGCAGTTCTCGGACAGAAGGTTCCGAGCAGTACTTC

clone_size: -
v_call: TRBV27
j_call: TRBJ1-1
d_call: -
cdr3_aa: CASSLAPGSEAFF
cdr3_nt: TGTGCCAGCAGTTTAGCTCCGGGGAGTGAAGCTTTCTTT

clone_size: -
v_call: TRBV29-1
j_call: TRBJ1-2
d_call: TRBD1
cdr3_aa: CSVPTGISGYTF
cdr3_nt: TGCAGCGTACCGACAGGGATCAGTGGCTACACCTTC

clone_size: -
v_call: TRBV6-5
j_call: TRBJ1-5
d_call: -
cdr3_aa: CASSYGPPANQPQHF
cdr3_nt: TGTGCCAGCAGTTACGGGCCCCCGGCGAATCAGCCCCAGCATTTT

clone_size: -
v_call: TRBV29-1
j_call: TRBJ1-2
d_call: TRBD1
cdr3_aa: CSVPTGGNGYTF
cdr3_nt: TGCAGCGTTCCGACAGGGGGTAATGGCTACACCTTC

clone_size: -
v_call: TRBV2
j_call: TRBJ2-1
d_call: -
cdr3_aa: CASRLAPNEQFF
cdr3_nt: TGTGCCAGCAGACTAGCTCCCAATGAGCAGTTCTTC

clone_size: -
v_call: TRBV4-2
j_call: TRBJ2-2
d_call: TRBD2
cdr3_aa: CASSHSMAGAGELFF
cdr3_nt: TGTGCCAGCAGCCATTCGATGGCGGGAGCGGGGGAGCTGTTTTTT

clone_size: once
v_call: TRBV29-1
j_call: TRBJ2-7
d_call: -
cdr3_aa: CSVRDNSYEQYF
cdr3_nt: TGCAGCGTTCGGGACAACTCCTACGAGCAGTACTTC

clone_size: -
v_call: TRBV15
j_call: TRBJ2-1
d_call: TRBD2
cdr3_aa: CATSNGLAAGEQFF
cdr3_nt: TGTGCCACCAGCAACGGGCTAGCGGCAGGTGAGCAGTTCTTC

clone_size: -
v_call: TRBV27
j_call: TRBJ1-1
d_call: -
cdr3_aa: CASSLNPSRAEAFF
cdr3_nt: TGTGCCAGCAGTTTAAACCCATCGAGGGCTGAAGCTTTCTTT

clone_size: -
v_call: TRBV5-1
j_call: TRBJ2-2
d_call: TRBD2
cdr3_aa: CASSLPSGNTGELFF
cdr3_nt: TGCGCCAGCAGCTTGCCTAGCGGGAACACCGGGGAGCTGTTTTTT